A single sample is the source of the 18 T cell receptor beta chains below, sequenced in a study of T-cell memory formation after mild COVID-19. MiXCR, applied by TCRdb to the 5' RACE reads, yields one record per CDR3 protein. Of 300,000 to 400,000 distinct CDR3 sequences listed, roughly an eighth are singletons. The sequenced material came from PBMCs or a T cell subset sorted from them (not recorded which). The receptors were sampled from a man between 18 and 35 years old who had mild COVID-19 (a few samples of this study predate the infection). Cell type and time point are not known.

The chain joins TRBV11-2 to TRBJ1-1; maybe TRBD1 (5 bases). The CDR3 spans 14 residues. Between the trimmed V and J ends, which lost 3 bases and 1 base, there was a span of 9 bases. CDR1 is SGHAT and CDR2 is FQNNGV in the germline V gene. The CDR3: CASSLGERNTEAFF. As DNA, the CDR3 is TGTGCCAGCAGCTTGGGGGAAAGGAACACTGAAGCTTTCTTT.

This clonotype came up a few times. V is TRBV5-1 and J is TRBJ2-1; 9 positions agree with TRBD2. The CDR3 is 13 residues long. Germline V lookup: CDR1 SGHRS, CDR2 YFSETQ. Unmatched junction bases numbered 1, after V lost 5 bases and J lost 4 bases. The CDR3 loop is CASRAGGYNEQFF. The CDR3, as DNA: TGCGCCAGCAGAGCGGGGGGATACAATGAGCAGTTCTTC. Together with reference TRBV5-1 and TRBJ2-1, the CDR3 gives the full variable domain: KAGVTQTPRYLIKTRGQQVTLSCSPISGHRSVSWYQQTPGQGLQFLFEYFSETQRNKGNFPGRFSGRQFSNSRSEMNVSTLELGDSALYLCASRAGGYNEQFFGPGTRLTVL.

The rearrangement uses TRBV29-1 and TRBJ2-2, with D possibly being TRBD2 (5 bases). The CDR3 is made up of 14 amino acids. Trimming took off 4 bases at V and 2 bases at J, with 11 bases between the two ends. Germline-derived CDR1 and CDR2 are SQVTM and ANQGSEA. CDR3 amino acids: CSVGLGVNTGELFF. The CDR3 nucleotides read TGCAGCGTTGGACTCGGGGTCAACACCGGGGAGCTGTTTTTT.

The chain links TRBV5-1 to TRBJ1-1; D unresolved. The V and J ends lost 0 bases and 5 bases respectively, with 11 bases between them. The CDR3 contains 14 residues. CDR1 and CDR2 from the germline V gene are SGHRS and YFSETQ. CDR3 in DNA: TGCGCCAGCAGCTTGGATCCGGGATTGACTGAAGCTTTCTTT. Its translation is CASSLDPGLTEAFF.

The chain joins TRBV19 to TRBJ1-5; D ambiguous. V was clipped by 4 bases and J by 0 bases, with 13 bases between them. Germline assignment: CDR1 LNHDA and CDR2 SQIVND (reference sequence). CDR3 length: 16 residues. CDR3 sequence: CASSTPMEFSNQPQHF. CDR3 coding DNA: TGTGCCAGTAGTACCCCAATGGAGTTTAGCAATCAGCCCCAGCATTTT.

The rearrangement joins TRBV7-8 to TRBJ2-4, with 7 bases aligning to TRBD2. The V and J ends lost 3 bases and 6 bases, in that order; junction bases with no gene match: 2. Germline lookup yields CDR1 SGHVS and CDR2 FQNEAQ. CDR3 length: 13 residues. The CDR3 here is CASSFERGNIQYF. The CDR3 coding sequence is TGTGCCAGCAGCTTCGAGCGGGGAAACATTCAGTACTTC.

This clonotype was counted between two and nine times. J is TRBJ2-5 and V is TRBV20-1; tentatively, D is TRBD1 (6 bases). CDR3 length: 14 residues. V shed 5 bases and J shed 2 bases, with 15 bases lying between them. The germline CDR1 and CDR2 sequences are DFQATT and SNEGSKA (reference sequence). The CDR3 region is CSAPNGGLQETQYF. In nucleotides, the CDR3 is TGCAGTGCTCCCAATGGGGGCCTACAAGAGACCCAGTACTTC.

This clonotype was detected only a few times. The chain carries TRBV24-1 and TRBJ2-5, with 9 nucleotides matching TRBD1. The CDR3 sequence is 13 residues long. V shed 4 bases and J 5 bases; nucleotides not matched to a gene: 1. CDR1 is KGHDR, CDR2 SFDVKD, per germline. The CDR3 nucleotides read TGTGCCACCAGTGACGGGACAGGGGAGACCCAGTACTTC. This gives the protein CATSDGTGETQYF.

This clonotype came up a few times. This rearrangement joins TRBV4-3 to TRBJ1-2; no firm D call. The germline CDR1 and CDR2 sequences are LGHNA and YSLEER. With 4 bases removed from V and 4 bases from J, the gap between germline ends came to 19 bases. The CDR3 totals 16 residues. CDR3: CASSRQSSSVSYGYTF. The DNA for the CDR3 is TGCGCCAGCAGCCGTCAGAGCAGCTCCGTTTCCTATGGCTACACCTTC.

The chain carries TRBV20-1 and TRBJ1-5; D remains ambiguous. In germline, CDR1 is DFQATT, CDR2 SNEGSKA (reference sequence). This CDR3 contains 14 residues. The V and J ends lost 1 base and 4 bases respectively, with 11 bases between them. In DNA form, the CDR3 reads TGCAGTGCTAGAGCGGGCCCTACGAATCAGCCCCAGCATTTT. This codes for CSARAGPTNQPQHF.

The chain combines TRBV18 with TRBJ1-6, with no clear D. The CDR3 is 14 residues long. Germline loops: CDR1 KGHSH, CDR2 LQKENI. The V gene lost 6 bases and the J gene lost 8 bases, with 14 bases spanning the gap. CDR3 in amino acids: CASSEGGVDSPLHF. The CDR3 nucleotides read TGTGCCAGCTCCGAAGGCGGAGTCGATTCACCCCTCCACTTT.

This clonotype was seen many times. The genes are TRBV12-3 or TRBV12-4 and TRBJ2-1; 10 positions match TRBD2. The CDR3 is 16 amino acids. V was clipped by 5 bases and J by 10 bases; unmatched bases: 14. The CDR3 sequence is CASSPPFERGGREQFF. The CDR3 bases are TGTGCCAGCAGTCCTCCGTTCGAGCGGGGGGGCCGGGAGCAGTTCTTC.

The chain carries TRBV7-9 and TRBJ1-1, with D unclear. V was clipped by 2 bases and J by 1 base, with 8 bases between them. This CDR3 contains 14 residues. Germline V gene data show CDR1 as SEHNR and CDR2 as FQNEAQ (reference sequence). The CDR3 DNA is TGTGCCAGCAGCTTACCCGGGCGGAACACTGAAGCTTTCTTT. Its translation: CASSLPGRNTEAFF. Looking up the rest from reference TRBV7-9 and TRBJ1-1 gives the full variable domain: DTGVSQNPRHKITKRGQNVTFRCDPISEHNRLYWYRQTLGQGPEFLTYFQNEAQLEKSRLLSDRFSAERPKGSFSTLEIQRTEQGDSAMYLCASSLPGRNTEAFFGQGTRLTVV.

This clonotype was found a few times. As DNA, the CDR3 is TGTGCCAGCACCCGCCCCGGGGAGCTGTTTTTT. Protein product: CASTRPGELFF. The rearrangement uses TRBV12-3 or TRBV12-4 and TRBJ2-2; D remains ambiguous. Trimming removed 7 bases from V and 6 bases from J, with 6 bases in between. This CDR3 comprises 11 residues.

This clonotype has just a few counts. This chain uses TRBV12-3 or TRBV12-4 with TRBJ1-2; tentatively, D is TRBD1 (5 bases). V was shortened by 6 bases and J by 3 bases, with 11 bases between the two germline ends. CDR3 length equals 13 residues. The DNA for the CDR3 is TGTGCCAGCAGCCGGGGAGGGGACTATGGCTACACCTTC. Translating gives CASSRGGDYGYTF.

The genes are TRBV11-2 and TRBJ1-2; possibly TRBD1 for D (6 bases). Germline CDR1 is SGHAT and CDR2 is FQNNGV. This CDR3 is built from 16 residues. Between the trimmed V and J ends, which lost 0 bases and 10 bases, there was a span of 21 bases. The CDR3 spells CASSLDQEQGFFDYTF. The CDR3 coding sequence is TGTGCCAGCAGCTTAGACCAGGAGCAGGGGTTTTTTGACTACACCTTC.

This chain joins TRBV6-2 or TRBV6-3 and TRBJ1-6; D not resolved. This CDR3 is built from 14 residues. Germline V gives CDR1 MNHEY, CDR2 SVGEGT. V shed 2 bases and J shed 6 bases, with 8 bases lying between them. The CDR3 region has the DNA TGTGCCAGCAGTTACGGGAATTTTAATTCACCCCTCCACTTT. Amino acids: CASSYGNFNSPLHF.

This clonotype has a handful of counts. The rearrangement uses TRBV4-1 and TRBJ2-5, with 9 bases aligning to TRBD2. The CDR3 is 16 amino acids. V dropped 7 bases and J dropped 6; count of bases not matched to a gene: 15. CDR1 is MGHRA and CDR2 is YSYEKL in the germline V gene. The CDR3: CASTDSGTSPSKTQYF. The CDR3 region has the DNA TGCGCCAGCACCGACTCCGGGACTAGCCCCTCCAAGACCCAGTACTTC.